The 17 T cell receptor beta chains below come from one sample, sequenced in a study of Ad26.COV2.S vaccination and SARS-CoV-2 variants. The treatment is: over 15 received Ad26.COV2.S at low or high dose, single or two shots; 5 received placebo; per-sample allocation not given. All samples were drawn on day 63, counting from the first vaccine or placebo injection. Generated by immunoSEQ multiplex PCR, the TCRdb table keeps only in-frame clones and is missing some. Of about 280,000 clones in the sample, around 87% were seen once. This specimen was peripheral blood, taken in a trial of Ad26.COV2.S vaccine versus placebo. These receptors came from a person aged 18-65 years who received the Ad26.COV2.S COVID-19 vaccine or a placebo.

The CDR3 sequence: CSVASLAGVDTQYF. For the CDR3, the DNA is TGCAGCGTTGCATCGCTAGCGGGGGTAGATACGCAGTATTTT. The chain carries TRBV29-1 and TRBJ2-3, with 10 bases matching TRBD2. The CDR3 runs 14 residues. V trimming: 4 bases; J trimming: 5 bases; junction bases outside the gene matches: 6. The germline V gene encodes CDR1 SQVTM and CDR2 ANQGSEA.

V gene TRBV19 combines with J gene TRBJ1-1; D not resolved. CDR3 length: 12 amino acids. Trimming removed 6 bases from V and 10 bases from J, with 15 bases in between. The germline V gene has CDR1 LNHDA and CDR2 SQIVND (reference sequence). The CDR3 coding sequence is TGTGCCAGTAGAACCGGCGCGTGGGGAGCTTTCTTT. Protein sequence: CASRTGAWGAFF.

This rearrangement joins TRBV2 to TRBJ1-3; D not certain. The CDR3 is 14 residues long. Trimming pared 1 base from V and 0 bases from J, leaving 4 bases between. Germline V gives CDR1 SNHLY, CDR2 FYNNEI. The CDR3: CASSEVSSGNTIYF. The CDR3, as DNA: TGTGCCAGCAGTGAAGTGAGCTCTGGAAACACCATATATTTT.

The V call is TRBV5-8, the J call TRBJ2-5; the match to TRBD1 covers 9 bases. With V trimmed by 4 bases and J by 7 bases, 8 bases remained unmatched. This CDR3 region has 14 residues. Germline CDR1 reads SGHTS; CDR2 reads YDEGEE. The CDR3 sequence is CASSPDRGRGTQYF. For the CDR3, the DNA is TGTGCCAGCAGCCCGGACAGGGGACGGGGGACCCAGTACTTC.

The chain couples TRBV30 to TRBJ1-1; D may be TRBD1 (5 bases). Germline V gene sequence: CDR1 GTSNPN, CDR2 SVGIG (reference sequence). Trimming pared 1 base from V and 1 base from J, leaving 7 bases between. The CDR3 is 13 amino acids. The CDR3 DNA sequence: TGTGCCTGGAGTGCCCAGGGGAACACTGAAGCTTTCTTT. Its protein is CAWSAQGNTEAFF.

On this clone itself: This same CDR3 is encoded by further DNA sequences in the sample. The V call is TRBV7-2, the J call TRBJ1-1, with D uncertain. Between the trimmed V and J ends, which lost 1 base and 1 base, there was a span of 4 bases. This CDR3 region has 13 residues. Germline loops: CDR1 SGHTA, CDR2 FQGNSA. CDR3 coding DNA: TGTGCCAGCAGCTTAGGGCGGAACACTGAAGCTTTCTTT. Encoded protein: CASSLGRNTEAFF. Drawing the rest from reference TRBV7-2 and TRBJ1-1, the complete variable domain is GAGVSQSPSNKVTEKGKDVELRCDPISGHTALYWYRQSLGQGLEFLIYFQGNSAPDKSGLPSDRFSAERTGGSVSTLTIQRTQQEDSAVYLCASSLGRNTEAFFGQGTRLTVV.

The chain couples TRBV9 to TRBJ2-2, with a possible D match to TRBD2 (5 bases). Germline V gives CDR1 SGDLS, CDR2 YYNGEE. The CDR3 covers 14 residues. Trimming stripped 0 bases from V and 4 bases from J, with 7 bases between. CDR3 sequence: CASSVAGFTGELFF. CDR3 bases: TGTGCCAGCAGCGTAGCGGGGTTCACCGGGGAGCTGTTTTTT.

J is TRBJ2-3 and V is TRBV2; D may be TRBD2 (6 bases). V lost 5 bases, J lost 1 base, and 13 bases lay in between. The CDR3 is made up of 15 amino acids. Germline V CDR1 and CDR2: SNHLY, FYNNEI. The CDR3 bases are TGTGCCAGCAGTTGGAACCCGGGGGGCACAGATACGCAGTATTTT. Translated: CASSWNPGGTDTQYF.

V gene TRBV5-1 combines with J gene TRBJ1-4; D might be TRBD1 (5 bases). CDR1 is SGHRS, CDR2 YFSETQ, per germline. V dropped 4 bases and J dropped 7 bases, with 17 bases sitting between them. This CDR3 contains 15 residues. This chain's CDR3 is CASSRGGAGLEKLFF. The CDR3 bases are TGCGCCAGCAGCCGGGGAGGGGCAGGGCTTGAAAAACTGTTTTTT.

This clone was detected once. The CDR3 is CASSFFGEQFF. In DNA, the CDR3 is TGCGCCAGCAGCTTTTTTGGGGAGCAGTTCTTC. V is TRBV5-1 and J is TRBJ2-1; D gene ambiguous. Per germline, CDR1 SGHRS and CDR2 YFSETQ. With 2 bases removed from V and 10 bases from J, the gap between germline ends came to 7 bases. CDR3 size: 11 residues.

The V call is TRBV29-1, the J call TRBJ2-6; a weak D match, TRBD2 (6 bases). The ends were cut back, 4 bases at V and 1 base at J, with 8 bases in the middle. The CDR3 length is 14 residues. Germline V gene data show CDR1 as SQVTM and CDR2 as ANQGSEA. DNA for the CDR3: TGCAGCGTTGTTGGAGGGTCTGGGGCCAACGTCCTGACTTTC. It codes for CSVVGGSGANVLTF.

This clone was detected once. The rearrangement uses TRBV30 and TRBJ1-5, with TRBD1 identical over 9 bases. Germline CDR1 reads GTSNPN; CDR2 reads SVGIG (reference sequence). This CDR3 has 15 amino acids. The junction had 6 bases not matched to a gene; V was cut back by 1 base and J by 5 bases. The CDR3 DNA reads TGTGCCTGGAGTGGAGCGGGACAGGGACATCAGCCCCAGCATTTT. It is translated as CAWSGAGQGHQPQHF.

CDR3 amino acids: CATRRDRGGGNYGYTF. The DNA of the CDR3 is TGTGCCACCAGGCGGGACAGGGGTGGGGGAAACTATGGCTACACCTTC. The rearrangement links TRBV24-1 to TRBJ1-2; 10 positions agree with TRBD1. The CDR3 has 16 amino acids. Germline V lookup: CDR1 KGHDR, CDR2 SFDVKD. J lost 2 bases, V lost 7 bases, and 9 bases had no gene match.

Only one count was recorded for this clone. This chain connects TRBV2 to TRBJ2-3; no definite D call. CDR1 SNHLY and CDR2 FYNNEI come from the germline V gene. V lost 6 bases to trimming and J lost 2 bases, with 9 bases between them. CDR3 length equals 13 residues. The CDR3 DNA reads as TGTGCCAGCAGAGAATTAATCACAGATACGCAGTATTTT. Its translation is CASRELITDTQYF.

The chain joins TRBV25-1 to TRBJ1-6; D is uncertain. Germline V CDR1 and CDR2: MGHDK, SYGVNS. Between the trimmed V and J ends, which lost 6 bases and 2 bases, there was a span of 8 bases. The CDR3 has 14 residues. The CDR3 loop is CASRIGPYNSPLHF. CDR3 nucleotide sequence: TGTGCCAGCAGAATTGGACCCTATAATTCACCCCTCCACTTT.

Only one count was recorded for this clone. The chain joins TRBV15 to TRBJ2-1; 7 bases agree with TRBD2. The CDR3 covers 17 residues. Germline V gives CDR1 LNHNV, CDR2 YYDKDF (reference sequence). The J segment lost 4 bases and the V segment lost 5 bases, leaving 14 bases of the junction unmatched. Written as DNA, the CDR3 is TGTGCCACCAGCGAAGAGCTGAGTCTAGCGGATTACAATGAGCAGTTCTTC. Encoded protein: CATSEELSLADYNEQFF.

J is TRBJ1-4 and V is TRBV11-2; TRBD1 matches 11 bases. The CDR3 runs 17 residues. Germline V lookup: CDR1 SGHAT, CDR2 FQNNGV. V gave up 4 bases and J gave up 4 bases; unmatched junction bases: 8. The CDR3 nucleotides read TGTGCCAGCAGCTCGGACAGGGGGCTGTCTGATAATGAAAAACTGTTTTTT. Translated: CASSSDRGLSDNEKLFF.